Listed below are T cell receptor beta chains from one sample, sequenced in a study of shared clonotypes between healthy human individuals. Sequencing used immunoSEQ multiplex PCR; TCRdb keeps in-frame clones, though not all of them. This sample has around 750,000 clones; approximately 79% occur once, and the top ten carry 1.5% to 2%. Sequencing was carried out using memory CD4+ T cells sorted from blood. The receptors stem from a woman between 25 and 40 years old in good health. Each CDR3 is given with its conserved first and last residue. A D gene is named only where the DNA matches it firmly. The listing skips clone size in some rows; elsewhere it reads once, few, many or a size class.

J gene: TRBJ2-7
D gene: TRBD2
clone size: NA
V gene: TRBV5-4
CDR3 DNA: TGTGCCAGCAGCCCAGGAGGGTTGGCGTCTAGCGGGAGTCACGAGCAGTACTTC
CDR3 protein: CASSPGGLASSGSHEQYF

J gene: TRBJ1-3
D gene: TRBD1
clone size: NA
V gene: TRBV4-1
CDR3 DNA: TGCGCCAGCAGCCAAGATTTGTGGCGACAGGGCTATTCGGCGGGAAACACCATATATTTT
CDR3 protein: CASSQDLWRQGYSAGNTIYF

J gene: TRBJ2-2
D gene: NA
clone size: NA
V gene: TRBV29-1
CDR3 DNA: TGCAGCGTCAATACAGGGAATCCCGGGGAGCTGTTTTTT
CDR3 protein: CSVNTGNPGELFF

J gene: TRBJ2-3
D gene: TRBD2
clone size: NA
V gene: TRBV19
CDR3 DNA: TGTGCCAGTAGTATACACACGAGCGGGAGAGATACGCAGTATTTT
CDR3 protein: CASSIHTSGRDTQYF

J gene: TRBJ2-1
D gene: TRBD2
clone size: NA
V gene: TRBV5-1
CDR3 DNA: TGCGCCAGCAGCCTCCGGAGGGAGGGCCCTTTTGGTGAGCAGTTCTTC
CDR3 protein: CASSLRREGPFGEQFF

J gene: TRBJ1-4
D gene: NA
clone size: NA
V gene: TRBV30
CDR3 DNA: TGTGCCTGGAGTTGGCTTAGGGGCGTTACTGAAAAACTGTTTTTT
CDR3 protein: CAWSWLRGVTEKLFF

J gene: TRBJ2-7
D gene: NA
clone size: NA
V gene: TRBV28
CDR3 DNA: TGTGCCAGCAGTCCCGCTCTCCCTTACGAGCAGTACTTC
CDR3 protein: CASSPALPYEQYF

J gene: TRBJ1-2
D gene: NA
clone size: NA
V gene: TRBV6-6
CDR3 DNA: TGTGCCAGCAGTGACAGGCAGTTGAACTATGGCTACACCTTC
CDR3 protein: CASSDRQLNYGYTF

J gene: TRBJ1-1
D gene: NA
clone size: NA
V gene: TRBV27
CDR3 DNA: TGTGCCAGCAGTCGGTACAACACTGAAGCTTTCTTT
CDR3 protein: CASSRYNTEAFF

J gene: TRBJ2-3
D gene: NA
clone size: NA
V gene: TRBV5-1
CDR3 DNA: TGCGCCAGCAGGGGGGGACCGCAGACAGATACGCAGTATTTT
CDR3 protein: CASRGGPQTDTQYF

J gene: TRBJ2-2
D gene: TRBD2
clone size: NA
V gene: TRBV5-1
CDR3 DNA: TGCGCCAGCAGCCCCTTGCCGGGAGGGAACACCGGGGAGCTGTTTTTT
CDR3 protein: CASSPLPGGNTGELFF

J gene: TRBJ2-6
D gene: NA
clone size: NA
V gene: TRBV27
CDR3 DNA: TGTGCCAGCAGTTTTAGTTCTGGGGCCAACGTCCTGACTTTC
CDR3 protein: CASSFSSGANVLTF

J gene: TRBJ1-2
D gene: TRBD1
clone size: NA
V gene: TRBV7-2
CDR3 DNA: TGTGCCAGCAGCTTCCTAGGGACAGGGGGCGCATATGGCTACACCTTC
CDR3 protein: CASSFLGTGGAYGYTF

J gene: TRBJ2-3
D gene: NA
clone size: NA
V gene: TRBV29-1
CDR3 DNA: TGCAGTGTCAGAAGTACCCCTCGAACGGCAGATACGCAGTATTTT
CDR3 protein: CSVRSTPRTADTQYF

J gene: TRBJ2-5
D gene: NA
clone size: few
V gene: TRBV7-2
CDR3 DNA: TGTGCCAGCAGACGCGGGGACCTTGAGACCCAGTACTTC
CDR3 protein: CASRRGDLETQYF

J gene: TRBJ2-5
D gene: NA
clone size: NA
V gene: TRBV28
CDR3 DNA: TGTGCCAGCAGTTTATGGAATAGCGATCAAGAGACCCAGTACTTC
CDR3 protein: CASSLWNSDQETQYF

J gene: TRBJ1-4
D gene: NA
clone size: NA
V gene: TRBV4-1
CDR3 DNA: TGCGCCAGCAGCGCGGGGTGGGACCCGCAAGGGCCCACTAATGAAAAACTGTTTTTT
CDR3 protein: CASSAGWDPQGPTNEKLFF

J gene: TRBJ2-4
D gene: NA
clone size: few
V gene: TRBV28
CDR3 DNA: TGTGCCAGCAGTTCCTCCGGGACCCCAAACATTCAGTACTTC
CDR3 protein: CASSSSGTPNIQYF

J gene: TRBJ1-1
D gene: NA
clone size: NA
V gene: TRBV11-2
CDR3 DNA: TGTGCCAGCAGCTTAGGGCGGATGAACACTGAAGCTTTCTTT
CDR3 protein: CASSLGRMNTEAFF

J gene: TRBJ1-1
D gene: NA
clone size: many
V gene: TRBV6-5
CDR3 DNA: TGTGCCAGCAGTTACTCGAGGCAGGGGCACACTGAAGCTTTCTTT
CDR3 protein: CASSYSRQGHTEAFF

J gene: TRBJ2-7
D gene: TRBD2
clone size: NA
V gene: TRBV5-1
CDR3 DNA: TGCGCCAGCAGCTCGGCCGGGACTAGCGACGCCTACGAGCAGTACTTC
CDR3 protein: CASSSAGTSDAYEQYF

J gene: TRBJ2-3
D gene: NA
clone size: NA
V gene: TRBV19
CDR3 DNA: TGTGCCAGTAGCCCCGGGGGCCCAGATACGCAGTATTTT
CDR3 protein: CASSPGGPDTQYF

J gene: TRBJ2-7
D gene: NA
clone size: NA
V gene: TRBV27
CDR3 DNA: TGTGCCAGCAGTCACAGCTCCTACGAGCAGTACTTC
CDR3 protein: CASSHSSYEQYF

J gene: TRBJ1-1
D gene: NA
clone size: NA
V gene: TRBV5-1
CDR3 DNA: TGCGCCAGCAGCTTGATTCGGGGAGGCGCTGAAGCTTTCTTT
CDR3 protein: CASSLIRGGAEAFF

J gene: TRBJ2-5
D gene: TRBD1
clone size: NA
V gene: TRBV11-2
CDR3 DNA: TGTGCCAGCAACGGACAGGGTGCGTGGGAGACCCAGTACTTC
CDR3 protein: CASNGQGAWETQYF

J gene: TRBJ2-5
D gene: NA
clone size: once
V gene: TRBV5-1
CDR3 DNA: TGCGCCAGCAGCGCAGGGGGGGCCCAAGAGACCCAGTACTTC
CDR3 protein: CASSAGGAQETQYF

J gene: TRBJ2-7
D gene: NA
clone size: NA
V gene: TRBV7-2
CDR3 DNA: TGTGCCAGCAGCTTAGAAGTCCTAGCCGTCCACGAGCAGTACTTC
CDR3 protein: CASSLEVLAVHEQYF